The TCR beta chain under discussion was sequenced for a study of blood T cells in healthy people across ages. CDR3 length equals 15 residues. CDR1 and CDR2 from the germline V gene are SNHLY and FYNNEI. J was trimmed by 1 base and V by 3 bases; bases with no gene match: 3. Donors were systemically healthy Caucasian individuals from Russia aged roughly 6 to 100 years. RNA extraction gave at least 5.5 micrograms of total RNA per sample. A second PCR of roughly 6 to 12 cycles used a sample-barcoded 5' primer and a J-beta primer mix. TCRdb reanalysed the 5' RACE reads using MiXCR and keeps one entry per CDR3 protein. The sample consists of about 750,000 distinct CDR3 sequences, 53% of them appearing once.

This chain connects TRBV2 to TRBJ2-5; 9 bases are shared with TRBD1. This clonotype originated in a man at least 80 years old in good health. The sample consisted of blood. DNA of the CDR3: TGTGCCAGCAGTGAGGGACAGGGCCTCCAAGAGACCCAGTACTTC. Translated, it gives CASSEGQGLQETQYF.